This is a list of T cell receptor beta chains from one sample in a study of cytomegalovirus exposure and HLA in healthy donors. The method was immunoSEQ multiplex PCR; TCRdb's version includes in-frame clones alone and lacks a portion of them. The table shows about 160,000 clones, with around 82% occurring only once. Sequencing was done on a sample of PBMCs. These receptor sequences come from a man aged 25-40 years in good health and CMV-seronegative. CDR3s include the opening cysteine and the closing phenylalanine or tryptophan. Fields, in order: clone size, D gene, V gene, J gene, CDR3 DNA, CDR3 protein. D genes are given only for firm matches. Expanded clones get a size class; other rows say once, few or many, or leave the size out.

clone_size: -
d_call: -
v_call: TRBV27
j_call: TRBJ1-1
cdr3_nt: TGTGCCAGCAGTCACGGGGGGACTGAAGCTTTCTTT
cdr3_aa: CASSHGGTEAFF

clone_size: -
d_call: -
v_call: TRBV11-3
j_call: TRBJ1-4
cdr3_nt: TGTGCCAGCAGCCACCTTGCAATTAGGAGGGGACTGTTTTTT
cdr3_aa: CASSHLAIRRGLFF

clone_size: -
d_call: -
v_call: TRBV18
j_call: TRBJ1-4
cdr3_nt: TGTGCCAGCTCTCCCCGACCACAGGTTAATGAAAAACTGTTTTTT
cdr3_aa: CASSPRPQVNEKLFF

clone_size: -
d_call: -
v_call: TRBV6-5
j_call: TRBJ1-5
cdr3_nt: TGTGCCAGCAGTTACACCGGGGAGGGATATCAGCCCCAGCATTTT
cdr3_aa: CASSYTGEGYQPQHF

clone_size: few
d_call: -
v_call: TRBV5-1
j_call: TRBJ1-2
cdr3_nt: TGCGCCAGCAGCTTGTATGGGGCAGAAGGCTACACCTTC
cdr3_aa: CASSLYGAEGYTF

clone_size: -
d_call: -
v_call: TRBV19
j_call: TRBJ2-7
cdr3_nt: TGTGCCAGTAGTGCGACCGGGAGCGCGGGCTACGAGCAGTACTTC
cdr3_aa: CASSATGSAGYEQYF

clone_size: once
d_call: TRBD1
v_call: TRBV6-1
j_call: TRBJ1-5
cdr3_nt: TGTGCCAGCAGTAAACAGGGGGTCAATCAGCCCCAGCATTTT
cdr3_aa: CASSKQGVNQPQHF

clone_size: -
d_call: TRBD1
v_call: TRBV14
j_call: TRBJ1-2
cdr3_nt: TGTGCCAGCAGCCCAACAGGGGGCGAGTCCCTGAACTATGGCTACACCTTC
cdr3_aa: CASSPTGGESLNYGYTF

clone_size: -
d_call: -
v_call: TRBV4-1
j_call: TRBJ2-1
cdr3_nt: TGCGCCAGCAGCCAAGCGACAGGTTACAATGAGCAGTTCTTC
cdr3_aa: CASSQATGYNEQFF

clone_size: -
d_call: -
v_call: TRBV7-9
j_call: TRBJ2-7
cdr3_nt: TGTGCCAGCACCTCAGGGGCAGCCTACGAGCAGTACTTC
cdr3_aa: CASTSGAAYEQYF

clone_size: -
d_call: TRBD2
v_call: TRBV27
j_call: TRBJ2-7
cdr3_nt: TGTGCCAGCAGTTTACTCGGGACTCGGGGGGTCTACGAGCAGTACTTC
cdr3_aa: CASSLLGTRGVYEQYF

clone_size: -
d_call: TRBD1
v_call: TRBV7-6
j_call: TRBJ2-7
cdr3_nt: TGTGCCAGCAGCTTAGGGCCGGGACAGGTAACCGAGCAGTACTTC
cdr3_aa: CASSLGPGQVTEQYF

clone_size: -
d_call: -
v_call: TRBV5-1
j_call: TRBJ1-1
cdr3_nt: TGCGCCAGCAGCTTGGGACAGGCGAACACTGAAGCTTTCTTT
cdr3_aa: CASSLGQANTEAFF

clone_size: -
d_call: TRBD1
v_call: TRBV14
j_call: TRBJ2-7
cdr3_nt: TGTGCCAGCAGCCTTGGACAGGGGCCCTACGAGCAGTACTTC
cdr3_aa: CASSLGQGPYEQYF

clone_size: -
d_call: TRBD2
v_call: TRBV7-3
j_call: TRBJ2-5
cdr3_nt: TGTGCCAGCAGCTTAGATGGGACTAGCGCCAACCAAGAGACCCAGTACTTC
cdr3_aa: CASSLDGTSANQETQYF

clone_size: -
d_call: -
v_call: TRBV7-3
j_call: TRBJ1-1
cdr3_nt: TGTGCCAGCAGCTCCGGGGTTGACACTGAAGCTTTCTTT
cdr3_aa: CASSSGVDTEAFF

clone_size: -
d_call: TRBD1
v_call: TRBV5-1
j_call: TRBJ2-4
cdr3_nt: TGCGCCAGCAGCTTGGAAGGGACAGTAGGCATTCAGTACTTC
cdr3_aa: CASSLEGTVGIQYF

clone_size: once
d_call: TRBD1
v_call: TRBV6-5
j_call: TRBJ2-7
cdr3_nt: TGTGCCAGCCACCGACAGGGGCCTTTCTACGAGCAGTACTTC
cdr3_aa: CASHRQGPFYEQYF

clone_size: -
d_call: TRBD2
v_call: TRBV15
j_call: TRBJ2-1
cdr3_nt: TGTGCCACCAGCAGAGTAGCGGGAAAGGTCGATGAGCAGTTCTTC
cdr3_aa: CATSRVAGKVDEQFF

clone_size: -
d_call: TRBD1
v_call: TRBV5-1
j_call: TRBJ2-1
cdr3_nt: TGCGCCAGCAGCTTGGAAGGGACAGGGATCAATGAGCAGTTCTTC
cdr3_aa: CASSLEGTGINEQFF

clone_size: -
d_call: TRBD1
v_call: TRBV14
j_call: TRBJ1-1
cdr3_nt: TGTGCCAGCAGCCAAGAGGGGACAGGGTGGGAAGGCACTGAAGCTTTCTTT
cdr3_aa: CASSQEGTGWEGTEAFF

clone_size: -
d_call: -
v_call: TRBV4-2
j_call: TRBJ1-2
cdr3_nt: TGTGCCAGCAGCCAAGATCGACAGTACTATGGCTACACCTTC
cdr3_aa: CASSQDRQYYGYTF

clone_size: -
d_call: -
v_call: TRBV4-1
j_call: TRBJ2-7
cdr3_nt: TGCGCCAGCAGCCAAGTCGTTAGCGAGACCTACGAGCAGTACTTC
cdr3_aa: CASSQVVSETYEQYF

clone_size: -
d_call: -
v_call: TRBV5-1
j_call: TRBJ1-2
cdr3_nt: TGCGCCAGCAGCCAGACAGATCCTAACTATGGCTACACCTTC
cdr3_aa: CASSQTDPNYGYTF